This entry lists 5 T cell receptor beta chains sequenced from one sample in a study of Ad26.COV2.S vaccination and SARS-CoV-2 variants. As to treatment: over 15 received Ad26.COV2.S at low or high dose, single or two shots; several received placebo; per-sample allocation not given. Samples were taken on day 63 after the first vaccine or placebo injection. Clones were read by immunoSEQ multiplex PCR, and TCRdb kept only the in-frame ones, dropping some. In the table there are fewer than 500,000 clones, about 88% of which are singletons. This specimen consisted of peripheral blood, obtained in a trial of Ad26.COV2.S vaccine versus placebo. These receptors all come from a person between 18 and 65 years old who received the Ad26.COV2.S COVID-19 vaccine or a placebo.

The genes are TRBV5-1 and TRBJ1-1, with 7 bases matching TRBD1. CDR3 length equals 16 residues. The ends lost 0 bases at V and 0 bases at J; junction bases unmatched: 5. Germline V gene lookup returns CDR1 SGHRS and CDR2 YFSETQ. The CDR3 sequence: CASSLGPTGVNTEAFF. The CDR3 DNA is TGCGCCAGCAGCTTGGGCCCTACAGGGGTGAACACTGAAGCTTTCTTT.

As to this clone: This sample includes further DNA sequences coding for the same CDR3. This rearrangement joins TRBV18 to TRBJ2-6; D gene uncertain. The V and J ends lost 3 bases and 4 bases respectively, with 7 bases between them. CDR3 length equals 14 residues. The germline V gene encodes CDR1 KGHSH and CDR2 LQKENI. The CDR3: CASSPDSGANVLTF. CDR3 bases: TGTGCCAGCTCACCCGACTCCGGGGCCAACGTCCTGACTTTC. Complete variable domain (other parts from reference TRBV18 and TRBJ2-6): NAGVMQNPRHLVRRRGQEARLRCSPMKGHSHVYWYRQLPEEGLKFMVYLQKENIIDESGMPKERFSAEFPKEGPSILRIQQVVRGDSAAYFCASSPDSGANVLTFGAGSRLTVL.

This clone was observed a handful of times. The CDR3 DNA reads TGTGCCTGGAGTGTATACCCGGGAGGGGGCTGGAGCTACACCTTC. Amino acids: CAWSVYPGGGWSYTF. This sequence joins TRBV30 and TRBJ1-2; 7 bases align to TRBD1. The CDR3 runs to 15 residues. Germline V gene data show CDR1 as GTSNPN and CDR2 as SVGIG (reference sequence). V lost 0 bases to trimming and J lost 9 bases; unmatched junction nucleotides: 13.

V is TRBV6-5 and J is TRBJ1-2; 9 bases match TRBD1. Germline V gives CDR1 MNHEY, CDR2 SVGAGI. J lost 3 bases, V lost 6 bases, and 8 bases had no gene match. This CDR3 is built from 15 residues. In DNA form, the CDR3 reads TGTGCCAGCAGATTGGGACAGGGAATTTACTATGGCTACACCTTC. It encodes CASRLGQGIYYGYTF.

This chain uses TRBV6-5 with TRBJ2-7; weak D call: TRBD1 (6 bases). V lost 5 bases to trimming and J lost 6 bases, with 17 bases between them. The CDR3 loop spans 14 amino acids. In germline, CDR1 is MNHEY, CDR2 SVGAGI. The CDR3 DNA sequence: TGTGCCAGCAGTCCAACTAACAGGGTGGCCGAGCAGTACTTC. It codes for CASSPTNRVAEQYF.